This T cell receptor (beta chain) was identified during a study of beta chain features in type 1 diabetes. Every bit of the isolated RNA underwent reverse transcription, so sequencing read expressed TCRB transcripts. Repertoires were generated with immunoSEQ multiplex PCR, while TCRdb's copy carries only in-frame clones and drops some. The table shows 350,000 to 400,000 clones, with around 16% occurring only once. The sequencing input was naive CD4+ T cells from blood. The sequence was obtained from a woman aged 18-29 years in good health.

The CDR3, as DNA: TGTGCCAGCAGGCAAGGGGCGAGGTCCTACGAGCAGTACTTC. It translates to CASRQGARSYEQYF. This chain joins TRBV6-5 and TRBJ2-7; D perhaps matches TRBD1 (5 bases). Germline V gene sequence: CDR1 MNHEY, CDR2 SVGAGI. V shed 6 bases and J shed 1 base, with 13 bases lying between them. The CDR3 spans 14 residues.